This TCR beta chain was documented in a study of blood T cell repertoires in COVID-19. The assay was immunoSEQ multiplex PCR, and TCRdb's table has in-frame clones only and misses some. The sample has 25,000 to 35,000 clones; about three quarters are singletons. CDR1 is SGHNT and CDR2 is YENEEA in the germline V gene. With V trimmed by 5 bases and J by 2 bases, 4 bases remained unmatched. The CDR3 spans 14 residues. This chain joins TRBV11-3 and TRBJ2-3, with 7 bases matching TRBD1. The clonotype originates from a woman in her 70s with active or convalescent COVID-19. Sequencing was done on a sample of peripheral blood. Here the CDR3 reads CASSPGTDTDTQYF. For the CDR3, the DNA is TGTGCCAGCAGCCCCGGGACAGACACAGATACGCAGTATTTT.